The rows below give T cell receptor beta chains drawn from one sample of a study of control samples from healthy donors and cancer patients. TCRdb's copy holds only in-frame clones and misses some; the assay was immunoSEQ multiplex PCR. The sample consists of tens of thousands of clones, roughly 80% of them appearing once. What was sequenced was PBMCs. Receptors were obtained from a woman between 50 and 59 years old with lung cancer. Both conserved end residues are part of each CDR3.

TRBV5-5,CASSWGDRDTEAFF
TRBV18,CASSGTGGGGYTF
TRBV5-6,CASSFSAGNTEAFF
TRBV6-6,CASNLRQTQETQYF
TRBV3-1/TRBV3-2,CASSLQTGTAALRYEQYF
TRBV6-5,CASSSTGNTEAFF
TRBV6-2/TRBV6-3,CASSYPNLEAFF
TRBV18,CASSPASDRAGYTF
TRBV19,CASSLLHMNTEAFF
TRBV7-3,CASSLIQVGTSGGTTDTQYF
TRBV6-2/TRBV6-3,CASSDNRKGATDTQYF
TRBV19,CASSLGGFNQPQHF
TRBV18,CASSDWDITYEQYF
TRBV25-1,CASSGQGAKNTEAFF
TRBV9,CASSGGQGPFYGYTF
TRBV5-1,CASSPAGSLAGARTDTQYF
TRBV27,CASSTMGSYEQYF
TRBV6-5,CASKTGPGDEAFF
TRBV2,CASSATGFGELFF
TRBV27,CASRGWTGGRSGYTF